Each of the 9 T cell receptor beta chains below was sequenced from the same sample in a study of siplizumab effects on memory and regulatory T cells. The repertoire was sequenced with immunoSEQ multiplex PCR; TCRdb's copy has only in-frame clones and lacks some. The sample includes around 100,000 clones, 94% of them seen just once. The sequencing input was Tregs sorted from blood. The receptors derive from a human donor in good health.

The chain joins TRBV25-1 to TRBJ2-5; D may be TRBD2 (5 bases). Per germline, CDR1 MGHDK and CDR2 SYGVNS. This CDR3 spans 14 amino acids. Trimming left V 4 bases short and J 7 bases short, with 16 bases between. CDR3 sequence: CASSGSVGLGTQYF. For the CDR3, the DNA is TGTGCCAGCAGTGGTAGCGTCGGACTGGGGACCCAGTACTTC.

The chain couples TRBV28 to TRBJ2-7, with D perhaps matching TRBD2 (6 bases). CDR1 and CDR2 from the germline V gene are MDHEN and SYDVKM. V was trimmed by 3 bases and J by 0 bases, leaving 12 bases between them. The CDR3 is 15 residues long. This CDR3 is CASSFLREPSYEQYF. The DNA of the CDR3 is TGTGCCAGCAGTTTTCTTCGGGAGCCCTCCTACGAGCAGTACTTC.

V usage is TRBV28 and J usage is TRBJ2-1; tentative D call: TRBD2 (5 bases). Looked up from germline, CDR1 is MDHEN and CDR2 is SYDVKM. This CDR3 region has 15 residues. The V and J ends lost 2 bases and 4 bases respectively, with 12 bases between them. Here the CDR3 reads CASSLRRLTYNEQFF. The DNA for the CDR3 is TGTGCCAGCAGTTTAAGGAGGCTTACTTACAATGAGCAGTTCTTC.

The chain employs TRBV7-3 and TRBJ1-2; 7 bases match TRBD1. Trimming at V came to 5 bases and at J to 3 bases, leaving 3 bases not matched to a gene. There are 13 residues in the CDR3. Germline V gene sequence: CDR1 SGHTA, CDR2 FQGTGA. The CDR3 protein is CASSPQGDYGYTF. The CDR3 coding sequence is TGTGCCAGCAGCCCGCAGGGGGACTATGGCTACACCTTC.

The J gene is TRBJ2-7, the V gene TRBV11-2; maybe TRBD2 (6 bases). Germline V gives CDR1 SGHAT, CDR2 FQNNGV. The CDR3 runs 15 residues. V was shortened by 2 bases and J by 3 bases, with 14 bases between the two germline ends. The DNA of the CDR3 is TGTGCCAGCAGCTTAACCGGGACTGGGAACTACGAGCAGTACTTC. Protein product: CASSLTGTGNYEQYF.

This sequence joins TRBV5-1 and TRBJ2-1, with 11 bases identical to TRBD1. The germline CDR1 and CDR2 sequences are SGHRS and YFSETQ. The CDR3 is 15 residues long. V lost 0 bases and J lost 10; bases outside the gene matches: 6. The CDR3: CASSLAGQGGGEQFF. DNA of the CDR3: TGCGCCAGCAGCTTGGCGGGACAGGGGGGTGGGGAGCAGTTCTTC.

V and J are TRBV16 and TRBJ1-2; D is uncertain. The CDR3 totals 12 residues. The V gene lost 3 bases and the J gene lost 6 bases, with 8 bases spanning the gap. The germline V gene encodes CDR1 KGHSY and CDR2 FQNENV. CDR3 in DNA: TGTGCCAGCAGCCAGTCGATGGATGGCTACACCTTC. This encodes CASSQSMDGYTF.

This clone has only one observation. V is TRBV19 and J is TRBJ2-1; 7 bases match TRBD1. This CDR3 region has 14 residues. V was pared by 2 bases and J by 6 bases, with 4 bases of the junction left unmatched. The germline CDR1 and CDR2 sequences are LNHDA and SQIVND (reference sequence). The CDR3 sequence is CASSIRGLFNEQFF. DNA for the CDR3: TGTGCCAGTAGTATAAGGGGGCTTTTCAATGAGCAGTTCTTC.

CDR3 nucleotide sequence: TGTGCCAGTACCCTCCGGTCGGGCGGTCTTGACAAACTGTTTTTT. Translation gives CASTLRSGGLDKLFF. The chain is built from TRBV19 and TRBJ1-4; D gene uncertain. V was cut by 7 bases and J by 11 bases, with 23 bases left in between. Germline CDR1 LNHDA, CDR2 SQIVND (reference sequence). The CDR3 is 15 amino acids. The full variable domain, with the rest looked up from reference TRBV19 and TRBJ1-4, is DGGITQSPKYLFRKEGQNVTLSCEQNLNHDAMYWYRQDPGQGLRLIYYSQIVNDFQKGDIAEGYSVSREKKESFPLTVTSAQKNPTAFYLCASTLRSGGLDKLFFGSGTQLSVL.